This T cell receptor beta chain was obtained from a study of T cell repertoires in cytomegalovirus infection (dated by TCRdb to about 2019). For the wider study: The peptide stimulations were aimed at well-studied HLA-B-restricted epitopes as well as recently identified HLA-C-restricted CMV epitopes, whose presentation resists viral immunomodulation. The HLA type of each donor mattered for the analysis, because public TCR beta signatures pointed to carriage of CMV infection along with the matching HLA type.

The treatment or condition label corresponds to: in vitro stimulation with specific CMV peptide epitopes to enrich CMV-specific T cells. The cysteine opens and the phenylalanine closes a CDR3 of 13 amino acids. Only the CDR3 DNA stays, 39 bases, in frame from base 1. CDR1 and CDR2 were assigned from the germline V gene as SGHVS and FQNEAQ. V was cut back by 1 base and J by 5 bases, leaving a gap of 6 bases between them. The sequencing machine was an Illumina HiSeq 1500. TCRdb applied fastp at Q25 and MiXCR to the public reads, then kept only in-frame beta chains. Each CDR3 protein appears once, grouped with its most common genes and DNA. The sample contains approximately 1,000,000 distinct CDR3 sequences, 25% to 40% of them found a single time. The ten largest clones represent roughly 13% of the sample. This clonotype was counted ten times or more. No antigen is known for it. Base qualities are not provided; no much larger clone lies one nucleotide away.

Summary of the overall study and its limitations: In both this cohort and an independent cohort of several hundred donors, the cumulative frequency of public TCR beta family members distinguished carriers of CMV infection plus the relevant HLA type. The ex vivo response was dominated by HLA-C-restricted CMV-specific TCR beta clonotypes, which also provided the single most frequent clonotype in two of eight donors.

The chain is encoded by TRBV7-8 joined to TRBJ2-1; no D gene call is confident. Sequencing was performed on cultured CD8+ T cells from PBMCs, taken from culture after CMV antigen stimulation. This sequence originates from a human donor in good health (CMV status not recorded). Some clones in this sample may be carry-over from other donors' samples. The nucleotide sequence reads TGTGCCAGCAGCTTAGTTCGGCACAATGAGCAGTTCTTC. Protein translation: CASSLVRHNEQFF.